Below, one T cell receptor beta chain is given with its context. Its antigen is unidentified. The data were obtained in a study of beta chain features in type 1 diabetes. Findings and caveats of the study: The VDJ junctions of type 1 diabetes patients carried fewer insertions and more deletions. It was among patients, rather than healthy donors, that naive, central memory and Treg TCRB repertoires appeared more similar. Resolution of whether HLA type affects TCRB rearrangement was not achieved here.

Blood was collected once per donor into heparin, averaging around 120 mL. Expressed TCRB transcripts got sequenced, as all isolated RNA was reverse transcribed. Generated by immunoSEQ multiplex PCR, the TCRdb table keeps only in-frame clones and is missing some. The table has 130,000 to 150,000 clones, about 50% seen once. The receptor was derived from a man aged 18 to 29 in good health. Source material: Tregs from blood.

CDR3 in amino acids: CASSQSGTSGNSHEQFF. The CDR3 coding sequence is TGTGCCAGCAGCCAATCCGGGACTAGCGGGAACAGCCATGAGCAGTTCTTC. J is TRBJ2-1 and V is TRBV5-6; the match to TRBD2 covers 13 bases. This CDR3 has 17 amino acids. The germline gives CDR1 SGHDT, CDR2 YYEEEE. V trimming: 4 bases; J trimming: 8 bases; junction bases outside the gene matches: 12.